These 22 T cell receptor beta chains were sequenced from one sample in a study of tumor and adjacent non-tumor tissue in lung cancer. RNA was extracted from bulk tissue without any cell sorting. TCRbeta libraries were built with three rounds of nested PCR, modified from ARM-PCR. TCRdb called the multiplex PCR reads again in MiXCR, with one record for every CDR3 protein. The sample records tens of thousands of distinct CDR3 sequences, about 72% being singletons. The sequenced material came from lung tumor tissue. The source of these receptors is a man aged 55 to 70 with non-small cell lung cancer.

The rearrangement uses TRBV29-1 and TRBJ2-5; no clear D gene. The CDR3 loop spans 12 amino acids. CDR1 and CDR2 (germline): SQVTM, ANQGSEA. CDR3 sequence reads: CSVLKTGQTQYF. DNA for the CDR3: TGCAGTGTTCTCAAAACTGGGCAGACCCAGTACTTC.

A note on this clonotype: At one end the junction does not follow the germline gene, possibly because of a read error. The V call is TRBV6-4, the J call TRBJ2-2; 13 nucleotides match TRBD2. In germline, CDR1 is MRHNA, CDR2 SNTAGT. The CDR3 has 17 amino acids. In DNA, the CDR3 is TGTCCCAGCAGTCGGACTAGCGGGGGAATGAACACCAGGGAGCTGTTTTTT. It translates to CPSSRTSGGMNTRELFF.

As to this clonotype: It is likely a read error, because the conserved phenylalanine at the end of the CDR3 is missing. The chain links TRBV29-1 to TRBJ2-7, with D perhaps matching TRBD2 (5 bases). The CDR3 runs to 12 residues. The germline V gene encodes CDR1 SQVTM and CDR2 ANQGSEA. The CDR3: CSAKIGGYEQYS. CDR3 DNA: TGCAGTGCCAAGATAGGCGGGTACGAGCAGTACTCC.

As to this clonotype: Germline and junction disagree at one end, which may indicate a read error. The CDR3 DNA is TGCGCCAGTAGTGGCACAGGTGGGGTTGGCAATCAGCCCCAGCATTTT. This encodes CASSGTGGVGNQPQHF. The V and J genes are TRBV10-2 and TRBJ1-5; tentative D call: TRBD1 (5 bases). The CDR3 is 16 amino acids. Germline V gene data show CDR1 as WSHSY and CDR2 as SAAADI.

Details on this clonotype: Because it lacks the conserved phenylalanine or tryptophan at the end, this CDR3 is likely a read error. J is TRBJ2-2 and V is TRBV4-1, with TRBD2 as a possible D gene (5 bases). The V gene lost 9 bases and the J gene lost 6 bases, with 14 bases spanning the gap. Looked up from germline, CDR1 is MGHRA and CDR2 is YSYEKL. The CDR3 has 13 amino acids. The chain's CDR3 is CARRQRTPGELFL. CDR3 nucleotide sequence: TGCGCCAGGAGGCAACGGACTCCCGGGGAGCTGTTTCTT.

Concerning this clonotype itself: One junction end disagrees with the germline gene, perhaps due to a read error. J is TRBJ2-3 and V is TRBV11-1; tentative D call: TRBD2 (6 bases). The CDR3 sequence is 15 residues long. Germline-derived CDR1 and CDR2 are SGHAT and FQDESV (reference sequence). CDR3 residues: CTSSRTSRSSDTQYF. The CDR3 DNA reads TGTACCAGCAGTCGAACTAGCCGGAGCTCAGATACGCAGTATTTT.

On this clonotype: Given a much more abundant clone one base away, this may be a read error. The chain couples TRBV20-1 to TRBJ2-1; D may be TRBD1 or TRBD2 (6 bases each). CDR1 is DFQATT, CDR2 SNEGSKA, per germline (reference sequence). The length of the CDR3 is 14 residues. This chain's CDR3 is CNARGALFYNERFF. The DNA of the CDR3 is TGCAATGCGAGGGGGGCTCTGTTTTACAATGAGCGGTTCTTC.

V and J are TRBV5-1 and TRBJ2-3; D gene uncertain. The CDR3 totals 15 residues. V shed 0 bases and J shed 0 bases, with 8 bases lying between them. Germline CDR1 is SGHRS and CDR2 is YFSETQ. For the CDR3, the DNA is TGCGCCAGCAGCTTGGTCGGCACCAGCACAGATACGCAGTATTTT. Translating it yields CASSLVGTSTDTQYF.

Comments on this clonotype: At one of its ends the junction is not consistent with the germline gene, which may arise from a read error. This chain connects TRBV11-3 to TRBJ2-1, with D possibly matching TRBD2 (6 bases). This CDR3 is built from 16 residues. CDR1 SGHNT and CDR2 YENEEA come from the germline V gene. The CDR3 bases are TGTGCCAGCAACCCGGGACTCCGGAGCTCATACGATGAGCATTTCTTC. The encoded protein is CASNPGLRSSYDEHFF. Full variable domain (missing parts from reference TRBV11-3 and TRBJ2-1): EAGVVQSPRYKIIEKKQPVAFWCNPISGHNTLYWYLQNLGQGPELLIRYENEEAVDDSQLPKDRFSAERLKGVDSTLKIQPAELGDSAVYLCASNPGLRSSYDEHFFGPGTRLTVL.

This clonotype was seen at least ten times. The gene calls are TRBV14 and TRBJ2-1; D uncertain. The CDR3 loop spans 15 amino acids. Trimming removed 1 base at V and 3 bases at J, with 10 bases between. Germline assignment: CDR1 SGHDN and CDR2 FVKESK. CDR3 protein: CASSQGGRGYNEQFF. Written as DNA, the CDR3 is TGTGCCAGCAGCCAAGGCGGTAGAGGCTACAATGAGCAGTTCTTC.

Turning to this clonotype: Relative to the germline gene, one junction end is altered; a read error may explain this. The CDR3 DNA reads as TGCAGCCTTGACGACCAAACGGGGACCCAGTACTTC. It specifies CSLDDQTGTQYF. The chain has TRBV29-1 and TRBJ2-5; D is uncertain. CDR1 and CDR2 from the germline V gene are SQVTM and ANQGSEA. The CDR3 totals 12 residues.

This clonotype turned up a few times. CDR3 protein: CASSLVTRYF. The CDR3 DNA is TGTGCCAGCAGCTTGGTAACACGGTACTTC. The J gene is TRBJ2-5, the V gene TRBV11-2; D remains unclear. Germline V gives CDR1 SGHAT, CDR2 FQNNGV. Trimming removed 3 bases from V and 13 bases from J, with 9 bases in between. This CDR3 has 10 amino acids.

The V gene is TRBV28, the J gene TRBJ2-7; unclear D gene. Germline-derived CDR1 and CDR2 are MDHEN and SYDVKM. Deletions cut 5 bases from V and 6 bases from J, with 11 bases between. This CDR3 is 12 amino acids long. CDR3 nucleotides: TGTGCCAGCAGTGGTGGGGTCCGCGAGCAGTACTTC. It translates to CASSGGVREQYF.

Concerning this clonotype itself: One junction end disagrees with the germline gene, perhaps due to a read error. The chain uses TRBV29-1 and TRBJ1-1, with 7 bases identical to TRBD1. The CDR3 covers 13 residues. CDR1 and CDR2 (germline): SQVTM, ANQGSEA. CDR3 nucleotides: TGCGGCGTGCGACAGGGATTAAACACTGATGCTTTCTTT. It yields the protein CGVRQGLNTDAFF.

V gene TRBV19 combines with J gene TRBJ2-1; D perhaps matches TRBD2 (5 bases). V was clipped by 3 bases and J by 8 bases, with 17 bases between them. CDR1 is LNHDA and CDR2 is SQIVND in the germline V gene (reference sequence). The CDR3 length is 15 residues. CDR3 sequence: CASSISRTEYDEQFF. CDR3 sequence (DNA): TGTGCCAGTAGTATCTCTCGGACTGAGTACGATGAGCAGTTCTTC.

Ten or more counts support this clonotype. The V gene is TRBV2, the J gene TRBJ1-2; no firm D call. The V end lost 5 bases, the J end lost 1 base, and 14 bases lay between the germline ends. The germline CDR1 and CDR2 sequences are SNHLY and FYNNEI. CDR3 length: 15 amino acids. The CDR3 protein is CASSKELGLNYGYTF. The DNA for the CDR3 is TGTGCCAGCAGTAAGGAGCTAGGCCTTAACTATGGCTACACCTTC.

This chain connects TRBV11-2 to TRBJ2-7; 8 positions match TRBD1. Germline V gives CDR1 SGHAT, CDR2 FQNNGV. CDR3 length: 14 residues. The ends lost 4 bases at V and 4 bases at J; junction bases unmatched: 6. The CDR3 bases are TGTGCCAGCAGCTCGGAACAGGGGGTTTACGAGCAGTACTTC. Its protein is CASSSEQGVYEQYF.

This clonotype was counted at least ten times. V gene TRBV21-1 combines with J gene TRBJ1-4; the D call of TRBD1 is as the table states it, not checked on the DNA. TRBV21-1 is a recognized pseudogene. The CDR3 totals 18 residues. CDR3 in amino acids: CASSKAADRGKENEKLFF. CDR3 nucleotide sequence: TGTGCCAGCAGCAAAGCGGCGGACAGGGGAAAGGAGAATGAAAAACTGTTTTTT.

To note about this clonotype: Relative to the germline gene, one junction end is altered; a read error may explain this. V and J are TRBV4-1 and TRBJ2-1; D call uncertain. This CDR3 comprises 15 residues. Germline lookup yields CDR1 MGHRA and CDR2 YSYEKL. Here the CDR3 reads CASSLYFSRRGEHFF. The CDR3 region has the DNA TGTGCCAGCAGCCTCTATTTTAGCCGGAGAGGTGAGCATTTCTTC.

The V gene is TRBV20-1, the J gene TRBJ2-1, with 8 bases identical to TRBD2. J lost 10 bases, V lost 5 bases, and 16 bases had no gene match. Germline lookup yields CDR1 DFQATT and CDR2 SNEGSKA (reference sequence). The CDR3 runs to 15 residues. The CDR3 protein is CSAPHDGSGNLEQFF. The CDR3 DNA reads TGCAGTGCTCCCCACGATGGTAGCGGGAATCTAGAGCAGTTCTTC.

Many counts were recorded for this clonotype. The chain is built from TRBV6-2 or TRBV6-3 and TRBJ1-2; no firm D call. V lost 7 bases and J 1 base, leaving 10 bases between the germline ends. This CDR3 spans 13 amino acids. Germline V gives CDR1 MNHEY, CDR2 SVGEGT. CDR3 sequence reads: CASTAGFNYGYTF. Written as DNA, the CDR3 is TGTGCCAGCACCGCCGGATTTAACTATGGCTACACCTTC.

The table lists this clonotype with a few counts. Since a much larger clone is just one base distant, this may be a read error. The V and J genes are TRBV10-3 and TRBJ1-5; D is possibly TRBD1 (5 bases). This CDR3 is 13 amino acids long. The germline V gene encodes CDR1 ENHRY and CDR2 SYGVKD. CDR3: CTIREGYDQPQHF. CDR3 nucleotide sequence: TGTACCATCAGGGAGGGGTACGATCAGCCCCAGCATTTT.